This entry concerns a single TCR beta chain. Its antigen is still unknown. Following extraction, RNA underwent reverse transcription to cDNA, which served as the sequencing template. The protocol was immunoSEQ multiplex PCR, while the TCRdb copy is restricted to in-frame clones and leaves out a portion. The table records about 200,000 clones, more than 55% of them present only once. The data were taken from a study of CD8+ T cells in alopecia areata. Findings of the study overall: Compared with normal scalp, lesional scalp had higher clonality and more expanded CD8+ clones.

From germline, CDR1 is MGHRA and CDR2 YSYEKL. CDR3 length equals 16 residues. Trimming took 0 bases from V and 2 from J, leaving 11 bases between them. Isolation of CD4+ and CD8+ T cells from PBMCs was achieved by sorting. Source material: CD8+ T cells sorted from blood. This TCR came from a human donor in good health. This chain uses TRBV4-1 with TRBJ1-5; D not certain. The CDR3 bases are TGCGCCAGCAGCCAAGAAGCGGGAGGACGCAATCAGCCCCAGCATTTT. Translation gives CASSQEAGGRNQPQHF.